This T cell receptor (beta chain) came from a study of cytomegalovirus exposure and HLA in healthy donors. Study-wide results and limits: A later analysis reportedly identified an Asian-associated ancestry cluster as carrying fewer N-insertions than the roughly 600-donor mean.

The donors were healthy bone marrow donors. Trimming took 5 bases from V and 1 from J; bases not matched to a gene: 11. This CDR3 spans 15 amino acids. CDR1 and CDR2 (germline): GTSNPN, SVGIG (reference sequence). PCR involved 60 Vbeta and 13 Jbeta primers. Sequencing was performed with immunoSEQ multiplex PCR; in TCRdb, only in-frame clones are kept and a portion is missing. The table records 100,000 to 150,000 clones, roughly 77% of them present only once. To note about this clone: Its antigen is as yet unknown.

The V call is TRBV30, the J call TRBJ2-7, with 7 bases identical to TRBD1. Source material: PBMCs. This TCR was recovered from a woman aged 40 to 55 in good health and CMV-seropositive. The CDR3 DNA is TGTGCCTGGGGACGGGGAAAGGGGGCTTCCTACGAGCAGTACTTC. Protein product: CAWGRGKGASYEQYF.